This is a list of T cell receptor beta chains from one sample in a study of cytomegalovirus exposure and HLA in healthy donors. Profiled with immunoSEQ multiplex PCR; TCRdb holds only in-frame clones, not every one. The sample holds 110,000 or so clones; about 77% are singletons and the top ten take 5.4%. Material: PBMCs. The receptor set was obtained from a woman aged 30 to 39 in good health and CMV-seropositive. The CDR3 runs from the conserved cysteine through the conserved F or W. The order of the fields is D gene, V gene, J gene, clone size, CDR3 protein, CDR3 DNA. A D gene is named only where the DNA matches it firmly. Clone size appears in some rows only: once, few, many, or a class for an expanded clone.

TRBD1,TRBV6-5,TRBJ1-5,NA,CASRRDSYSNQPQHF,TGTGCCAGCAGAAGGGACAGCTATAGCAATCAGCCCCAGCATTTT
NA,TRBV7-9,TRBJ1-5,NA,CASSSGQNSNQPQHF,TGTGCCAGCAGCTCCGGACAGAATAGCAATCAGCCCCAGCATTTT
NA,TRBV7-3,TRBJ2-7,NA,CASSSQGAPTYEQYF,TGTGCCAGCAGCTCACAGGGAGCCCCTACCTACGAGCAGTACTTC
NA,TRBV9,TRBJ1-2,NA,CASSVATGGGYTF,TGTGCCAGCAGCGTAGCTACGGGAGGTGGGTACACCTTC
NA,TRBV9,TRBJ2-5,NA,CASSVAGVGETQYF,TGTGCCAGCAGCGTAGCGGGGGTGGGAGAGACCCAGTACTTC
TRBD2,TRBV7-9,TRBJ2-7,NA,CASSLGGEGYEQYF,TGTGCCAGCAGCTTGGGGGGGGAGGGGTACGAGCAGTACTTC
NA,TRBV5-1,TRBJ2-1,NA,CASSFRRIMYNEQFF,TGCGCCAGCAGCTTTAGGCGGATTATGTACAATGAGCAGTTCTTC
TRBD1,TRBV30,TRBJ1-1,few,CAWSATGTGGYTEAFF,TGTGCCTGGAGTGCCACCGGGACAGGGGGCTACACTGAAGCTTTCTTT
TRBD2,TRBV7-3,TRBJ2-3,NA,CASSLSAAGGTDTQYF,TGTGCCAGCAGCTTATCCGCGGCGGGAGGAACAGATACGCAGTATTTT
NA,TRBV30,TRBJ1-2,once,CACPMTGYGYTF,TGTGCCTGTCCAATGACAGGCTATGGCTACACCTTC
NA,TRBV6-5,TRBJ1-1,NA,CASSADWMNTEAFF,TGTGCCAGCAGTGCGGACTGGATGAACACTGAAGCTTTCTTT
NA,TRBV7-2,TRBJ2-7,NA,CASSDSPYEQYF,TGTGCCAGCAGTGACAGCCCATACGAGCAGTACTTC
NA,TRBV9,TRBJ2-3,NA,CASSVEDVPRGPSTDTQYF,TGTGCCAGCAGCGTAGAGGATGTCCCGCGGGGGCCTAGCACAGATACGCAGTATTTT
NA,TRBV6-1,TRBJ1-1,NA,CASSEGGRIEAFF,TGTGCCAGCAGTGAAGGGGGCCGAATTGAAGCTTTCTTT
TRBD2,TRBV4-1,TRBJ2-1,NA,CASSQATSGTYNEQFF,TGCGCCAGCAGCCAGGCAACTAGCGGGACTTACAATGAGCAGTTCTTC
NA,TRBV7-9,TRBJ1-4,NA,CASSPGTYHEEKLFF,TGTGCCAGCAGCCCTGGGACATACCATGAGGAAAAACTGTTTTTT
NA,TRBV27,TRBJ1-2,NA,CASSLQGQYGYTF,TGTGCCAGCAGTTTACAGGGCCAATATGGCTACACCTTC
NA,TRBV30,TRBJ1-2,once,CAWSSQAYGYTF,TGTGCCTGGAGTAGTCAGGCCTATGGCTACACCTTC
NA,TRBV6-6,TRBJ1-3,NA,CASSYRGSGNTIYF,TGTGCCAGCAGTTACAGAGGGTCGGGAAACACCATATATTTT
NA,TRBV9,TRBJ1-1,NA,CASSVLQGNTEAFF,TGTGCCAGCAGCGTGTTGCAGGGGAACACTGAAGCTTTCTTT
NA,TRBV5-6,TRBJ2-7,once,CASSLDRVYEQYF,TGTGCCAGCAGCTTGGACAGGGTCTACGAGCAGTACTTC
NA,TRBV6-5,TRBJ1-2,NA,CASSYRANYGYTF,TGTGCCAGCAGTTACCGAGCTAACTATGGCTACACCTTC
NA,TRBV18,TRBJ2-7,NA,CASSQSGYEQYF,TGTGCCAGCTCACAATCGGGCTACGAGCAGTACTTC
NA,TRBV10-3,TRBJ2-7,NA,CAISVRGASYEQYF,TGTGCCATCAGTGTCAGGGGGGCCTCCTACGAGCAGTACTTC
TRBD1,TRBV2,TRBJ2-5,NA,CASSYTGGPQETQYF,TGTGCCAGCAGTTATACAGGGGGGCCCCAAGAGACCCAGTACTTC
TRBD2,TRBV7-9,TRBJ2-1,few,CASSLLAGGNEQFF,TGTGCCAGCAGCTTACTAGCGGGGGGGAATGAGCAGTTCTTC
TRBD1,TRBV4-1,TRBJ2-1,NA,CASSQEIPGTGRINEQFF,TGCGCCAGCAGCCAGGAAATCCCCGGGACAGGGAGGATAAATGAGCAGTTCTTC
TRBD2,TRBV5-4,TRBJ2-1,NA,CASSPHLAGGLGNEQFF,TGTGCCAGCAGCCCACACCTAGCGGGAGGGCTGGGGAATGAGCAGTTCTTC
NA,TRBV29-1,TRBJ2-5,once,CSVAIVLEETQYF,TGCAGCGTTGCAATAGTCTTAGAAGAGACCCAGTACTTC
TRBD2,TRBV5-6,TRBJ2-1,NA,CASSPGLILHEQFF,TGTGCCAGCAGCCCGGGACTAATTCTCCATGAGCAGTTCTTC
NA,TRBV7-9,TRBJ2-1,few,CASSPEGVNEQFF,TGTGCCAGCAGCCCGGAGGGAGTCAATGAGCAGTTCTTC
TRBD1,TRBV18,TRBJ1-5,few,CASSPPGGSNQPQHF,TGTGCCAGCTCACCCCCAGGGGGTAGCAATCAGCCCCAGCATTTT
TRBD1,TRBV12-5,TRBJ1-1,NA,CASGLGGRTEAFF,TGTGCTAGTGGTTTAGGGGGCAGAACTGAAGCTTTCTTT
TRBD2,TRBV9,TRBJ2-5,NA,CASSVGGLAGVETQYF,TGTGCCAGCAGCGTAGGGGGGCTAGCGGGGGTGGAGACCCAGTACTTC
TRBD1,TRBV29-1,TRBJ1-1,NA,CSVSPLGTAYDHTEAFF,TGCAGCGTTTCCCCCCTGGGGACAGCATATGACCACACTGAAGCTTTCTTT
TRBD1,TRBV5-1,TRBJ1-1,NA,CASSSGPGGTEAFF,TGCGCCAGCAGCTCTGGGCCAGGGGGCACTGAAGCTTTCTTT
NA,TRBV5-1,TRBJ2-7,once,CASSLARPQAEQYF,TGCGCCAGCAGCTTGGCACGTCCTCAGGCCGAGCAGTACTTC
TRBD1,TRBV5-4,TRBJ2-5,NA,CASSLTGGSGIETQYF,TGTGCCAGCAGCTTGACAGGGGGCTCGGGCATAGAGACCCAGTACTTC
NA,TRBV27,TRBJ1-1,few,CASSLEGNTEAFF,TGTGCCAGCAGTTTAGAGGGGAACACTGAAGCTTTCTTT
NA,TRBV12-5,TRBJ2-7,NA,CASGLVSGALSYEQYF,TGTGCTAGTGGTTTGGTAAGTGGGGCGCTCTCCTACGAGCAGTACTTC
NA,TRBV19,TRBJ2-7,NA,CASSAGLQTYEQYF,TGTGCCAGTAGTGCGGGACTTCAAACCTACGAGCAGTACTTC
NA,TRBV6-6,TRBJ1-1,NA,CASISEGGGTEAFF,TGTGCCAGCATTTCTGAAGGGGGGGGCACTGAAGCTTTCTTT
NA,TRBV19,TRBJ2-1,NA,CASRLTGTAGSEQFF,TGTGCCAGTAGGCTGACCGGGACGGCCGGGAGTGAGCAGTTCTTC
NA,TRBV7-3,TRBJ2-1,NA,CASSSSGDNEQFF,TGTGCCAGCAGCTCCTCGGGAGACAATGAGCAGTTCTTC
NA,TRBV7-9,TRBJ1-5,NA,CASSQGWGNQPQHF,TGTGCCAGCAGCCAGGGGTGGGGCAATCAGCCCCAGCATTTT
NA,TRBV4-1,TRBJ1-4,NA,CASRLSEATNEKLFF,TGCGCCAGCAGGCTATCTGAGGCAACTAATGAAAAACTGTTTTTT
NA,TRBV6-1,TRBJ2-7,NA,CASSSTGPLYEQYF,TGTGCCAGCAGTTCTACAGGCCCCCTCTACGAGCAGTACTTC
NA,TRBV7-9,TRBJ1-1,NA,CASSSQGSGTEAFF,TGTGCCAGCAGCTCACAGGGTTCGGGCACTGAAGCTTTCTTT
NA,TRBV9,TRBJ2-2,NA,CASSVGRGGWGTGELFF,TGTGCCAGCAGCGTAGGTAGGGGCGGCTGGGGCACCGGGGAGCTGTTTTTT
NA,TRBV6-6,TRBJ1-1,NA,CASSYGGANTEAFF,TGTGCCAGCAGTTACGGGGGGGCGAACACTGAAGCTTTCTTT
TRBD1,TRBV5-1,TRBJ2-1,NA,CASSSGLGQDNEQFF,TGCGCCAGCAGCTCCGGACTTGGACAGGACAATGAGCAGTTCTTC
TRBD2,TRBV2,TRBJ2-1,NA,CASITGTSGGYEQFF,TGTGCCAGCATAACCGGGACTAGCGGGGGCTATGAGCAGTTCTTC
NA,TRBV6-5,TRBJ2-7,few,CASNSRTNTYEQYF,TGTGCCAGCAATTCCAGGACTAATACCTACGAGCAGTACTTC